This is a list of T cell receptor beta chains from one sample in a study of control samples from healthy donors and cancer patients. TCRdb keeps only in-frame clones here, not all; method: immunoSEQ multiplex PCR. The sample carries fewer than 60,000 clones, approximately 89% recorded once. The sequenced sample consisted of PBMCs. Source of these receptors: a woman between 55 and 75 years old with lung cancer. Both conserved end residues are part of each CDR3. The D gene is left open where the match is weak. For some rows the clone size is stated as once, few or many, or as a class when expanded; others skip it.

abundance | j_gene | d_gene | v_gene | CDR3aa | CDR3nt
medium-sized | TRBJ2-1 | NA | TRBV6-4 | CASSEGLNRGNEQFF | TGTGCCAGCAGTGAAGGGCTAAACCGGGGCAATGAGCAGTTCTTC
once | TRBJ2-5 | NA | TRBV29-1 | CSVLEGYETQYF | TGCAGCGTCTTGGAGGGATATGAGACCCAGTACTTC
few | TRBJ2-7 | NA | TRBV3-1/TRBV3-2 | CASSQIHEQYF | TGTGCCAGCAGCCAAATCCACGAGCAGTACTTC
NA | TRBJ2-2 | NA | TRBV7-6 | CASSAQTGMGTGELFF | TGTGCCAGCAGCGCCCAAACGGGGATGGGCACCGGGGAGCTGTTTTTT
NA | TRBJ1-2 | NA | TRBV2 | CASSESGGSINYGYTF | TGTGCCAGCAGTGAGTCTGGGGGCAGCATTAACTATGGCTACACCTTC
NA | TRBJ2-7 | NA | TRBV27 | CASSLKVSYEQYF | TGTGCCAGCAGTTTAAAGGTCAGCTACGAGCAGTACTTC
NA | TRBJ1-1 | NA | TRBV6-6 | CASSWVGIMNTEAFF | TGTGCCAGCAGTTGGGTGGGCATCATGAACACTGAAGCTTTCTTT
NA | TRBJ1-4 | NA | TRBV4-2 | CASSPQGATNEKLFF | TGTGCCAGCAGCCCACAGGGAGCCACTAATGAAAAACTGTTTTTT
NA | TRBJ1-5 | NA | TRBV7-2 | CASSLGGRLDQPQHF | TGTGCCAGCAGCTTAGGGGGGCGTTTGGATCAGCCCCAGCATTTT
once | TRBJ1-6 | NA | TRBV9 | CASSVDFGTTISPLHF | TGTGCCAGCAGCGTAGATTTCGGGACTACAATTTCACCCCTCCACTTT
NA | TRBJ2-1 | NA | TRBV21-1 | CATSSPPGTGCDEQFF | TGTGCCACTTCTTCCCCCCCGGGGACAGGGTGTGATGAGCAGTTCTTC
NA | TRBJ1-1 | TRBD1 | TRBV5-6 | CASSLGTGTEAFF | TGTGCCAGCAGCTTGGGGACAGGCACTGAAGCTTTCTTT
NA | TRBJ1-2 | NA | TRBV30 | CAWSVEANGYTF | TGTGCCTGGAGTGTAGAAGCAAATGGCTACACCTTC
NA | TRBJ1-6 | TRBD1 | TRBV7-6 | CASSRAGTGNSPLHF | TGTGCCAGCAGCCGAGCCGGGACAGGGAATTCACCCCTCCACTTT
NA | TRBJ2-3 | NA | TRBV11-2 | CASSLIGKTDTQYF | TGTGCCAGCAGCTTAATCGGAAAAACAGATACGCAGTATTTT
NA | TRBJ1-2 | NA | TRBV28 | CASSLYGAQGIFYTF | TGTGCCAGCAGTTTATACGGCGCACAGGGTATATTTTACACCTTC
NA | TRBJ2-7 | TRBD1 | TRBV29-1 | CSVLNRGREEQYF | TGCAGCGTCTTGAACAGGGGGCGAGAAGAGCAGTACTTC
once | TRBJ1-2 | TRBD1 | TRBV5-6 | CASSLVTGGGNGYTF | TGTGCCAGCAGCTTGGTTACAGGGGGCGGGAATGGCTACACCTTC
NA | TRBJ2-1 | NA | TRBV2 | CASSAEGGSYNEQFF | TGTGCCAGCAGTGCCGAGGGGGGTTCCTACAATGAGCAGTTCTTC
NA | TRBJ2-3 | NA | TRBV10-1 | CASSASGGADTQYF | TGCGCCAGCAGTGCGTCCGGGGGCGCAGATACGCAGTATTTT
NA | TRBJ1-1 | NA | TRBV2 | CASSEEGAMNTEAFF | TGTGCCAGCAGTGAAGAGGGAGCCATGAACACTGAAGCTTTCTTT
NA | TRBJ2-5 | NA | TRBV19 | CASSEIYGGMGETQYF | TGTGCCAGTAGTGAGATTTACGGGGGAATGGGAGAGACCCAGTACTTC
NA | TRBJ2-5 | TRBD1 | TRBV7-9 | CASSLRGLETQYF | TGTGCCAGCAGCTTGAGGGGGCTGGAGACCCAGTACTTC
once | TRBJ2-1 | TRBD2 | TRBV20-1 | CSASGTSGGTGNEQFF | TGCAGTGCTAGTGGGACTAGCGGAGGTACGGGTAATGAGCAGTTCTTC
NA | TRBJ2-6 | TRBD1 | TRBV2 | CASSRKGQAHSGANVLTF | TGTGCCAGCAGTAGGAAGGGACAGGCGCACTCTGGGGCCAACGTCCTGACTTTC
NA | TRBJ1-6 | NA | TRBV6-5 | CASSYGINSPLHF | TGTGCCAGCAGTTACGGGATTAATTCACCCCTCCACTTT
NA | TRBJ2-7 | NA | TRBV3-1/TRBV3-2 | CASSQAGPGTGLNEQYF | TGTGCCAGCAGCCAAGCTGGTCCAGGGACGGGTTTGAACGAGCAGTACTTC
NA | TRBJ1-1 | NA | TRBV2 | CASRLYGQTEAFF | TGTGCCAGCCGGCTCTACGGACAGACTGAAGCTTTCTTT
NA | TRBJ2-3 | NA | TRBV3-1/TRBV3-2 | CASSPGGTSTDTQYF | TGTGCCAGCAGCCCCGGGGGTACCAGCACAGATACGCAGTATTTT
NA | TRBJ1-4 | NA | TRBV5-1 | CASRENEKLFF | TGCGCCAGCAGGGAGAATGAAAAACTGTTTTTT
NA | TRBJ1-5 | NA | TRBV3-1/TRBV3-2 | CASSQAASNQPQHF | TGTGCCAGCAGCCAAGCGGCAAGCAATCAGCCCCAGCATTTT
NA | TRBJ1-2 | NA | TRBV5-1 | CASSLASASYGYTF | TGCGCCAGCAGCTTGGCCTCAGCAAGCTATGGCTACACCTTC
NA | TRBJ2-7 | TRBD2 | TRBV13 | CASSFKTSGKYEQYF | TGTGCCAGCAGCTTTAAAACTAGCGGGAAGTACGAGCAGTACTTC
NA | TRBJ2-5 | TRBD2 | TRBV19 | CASSPGTSGRVETQYF | TGTGCCAGTAGTCCGGGAACTAGCGGGAGGGTTGAGACCCAGTACTTC
once | TRBJ2-1 | TRBD1 | TRBV6-2/TRBV6-3 | CASSVRTGTYNEQFF | TGTGCCAGCAGTGTAAGGACAGGGACTTACAATGAGCAGTTCTTC
NA | TRBJ1-6 | NA | TRBV7-9 | CASSLARAGAPLHF | TGTGCCAGCAGCTTAGCGAGGGCGGGTGCACCCCTCCACTTT
NA | TRBJ2-7 | NA | TRBV12-3/TRBV12-4 | CASSLNMYEQYF | TGTGCCAGCAGTTTAAACATGTACGAGCAGTACTTC
NA | TRBJ2-7 | TRBD1 | TRBV5-1 | CASHRGETGGEQYF | TGCGCCAGCCACAGGGGGGAGACAGGAGGGGAGCAGTACTTC
once | TRBJ2-7 | NA | TRBV6-5 | CASSPDRRSYEQYF | TGTGCCAGCAGTCCCGACAGGCGCTCCTACGAGCAGTACTTC
NA | TRBJ1-1 | NA | TRBV30 | CAWSVQGSTEAFF | TGTGCCTGGAGTGTACAGGGTAGCACTGAAGCTTTCTTT
NA | TRBJ2-1 | TRBD1 | TRBV7-3 | CASSSGQGSYNEQFF | TGTGCCAGCAGCTCGGGACAGGGTTCCTACAATGAGCAGTTCTTC
NA | TRBJ2-1 | TRBD2 | TRBV7-7 | CASSQRLAGGPNEQFF | TGTGCCAGCAGCCAACGACTAGCGGGAGGGCCGAATGAGCAGTTCTTC
NA | TRBJ1-1 | NA | TRBV5-1 | CASSLDWGAEAFF | TGCGCCAGCAGCTTGGACTGGGGAGCTGAAGCTTTCTTT
NA | TRBJ2-4 | NA | TRBV7-2 | CASSLLSGRNIQYF | TGTGCCAGCAGCTTACTATCCGGGAGAAACATTCAGTACTTC
NA | TRBJ1-3 | TRBD1 | TRBV3-1/TRBV3-2 | CASSQGYGQGRNTIYF | TGTGCCAGCAGCCAAGGGTACGGACAGGGGAGAAACACCATATATTTT
NA | TRBJ2-1 | NA | TRBV5-1 | CASTGANSYNEQFF | TGCGCCAGCACGGGGGCGAACTCCTACAATGAGCAGTTCTTC
NA | TRBJ1-2 | NA | TRBV10-1 | CASSEGTDYGYTF | TGCGCCAGCAGTGAGGGGACCGACTATGGCTACACCTTC
NA | TRBJ2-1 | TRBD2 | TRBV10-3 | CAISEVTSGSLNEQFF | TGTGCCATCAGTGAAGTGACTAGCGGGAGCTTAAATGAGCAGTTCTTC
NA | TRBJ2-2 | TRBD2 | TRBV5-1 | CASRLTSGGTGELFF | TGCGCCAGCAGATTGACTAGCGGGGGCACCGGGGAGCTGTTTTTT
NA | TRBJ1-2 | NA | TRBV10-3 | CAIRGSRDNYGYTF | TGTGCCATCAGGGGATCCAGGGATAACTATGGCTACACCTTC
NA | TRBJ1-1 | NA | TRBV27 | CASSRTGGRTEAFF | TGTGCCAGCAGCCGGACGGGGGGGCGTACTGAAGCTTTCTTT
NA | TRBJ1-1 | NA | TRBV18 | CASSPLGQLNTEAFF | TGTGCCAGCTCACCTCTTGGACAGCTGAACACTGAAGCTTTCTTT